Included here is one T cell receptor (beta chain) sequence, with context. This entry belongs to a study of radiation and T cells in renal cell carcinoma. Assay used: immunoSEQ multiplex PCR; TCRdb lists only in-frame clones, some missing. The sample has 70,000 to 100,000 clones; 82% are singletons. Time point denoted: baseline pretreatment blood. Documented treatment: 15 Gy SBRT to primary tumor, nephrectomy 4 weeks later. V lost 3 bases to trimming and J lost 8 bases; unmatched junction nucleotides: 1. Germline CDR1 and CDR2: SQVTM and ANQGSEA. The CDR3 runs 14 residues. The chain employs TRBV29-1 and TRBJ2-1; TRBD2 matches at 16 bases. This sequence was found in a man aged 55 to 69 with renal cell carcinoma. Here the sequenced sample was blood, taken from a patient whose treatment included radiotherapy and nephrectomy. CDR3 region: CSVDGTSGRDEQFF. In DNA, the CDR3 is TGCAGCGTTGATGGGACTAGCGGGAGGGATGAGCAGTTCTTC.